These 27 T cell receptor beta chains share one sample of origin, sequenced in a study of metastatic and nonmetastatic thyroid tumors. All patients were untreated before thyroid surgery. TCRdb reprocessed the PCR reads using MiXCR. The data hold about 27,000 clones, with around 16% observed a single time. Sequencing was carried out using blood. Receptors were obtained from a male donor with papillary thyroid cancer or a benign thyroid nodule (not recorded which). Some clones in this sample may be carry-over from other donors' samples.

Relative to its sample, this clone is medium-sized (0.01 to 0.1%). The chain employs TRBV11-3 and TRBJ2-7; unclear D gene. Trimming left V 3 bases short and J 1 base short, with 7 bases between. The germline CDR1 and CDR2 sequences are SGHNT and YENEEA. The length of the CDR3 is 13 residues. The CDR3 bases are TGTGCCAGCAGCTTCACAGCTTCCTACGAGCAGTACTTC. It specifies CASSFTASYEQYF.

This clone was picked up a small number of times. The chain combines TRBV10-3 with TRBJ2-5; 9 nucleotides agree with TRBD1. Trimming took 7 bases from V and 1 from J; bases not matched to a gene: 1. This CDR3 region has 13 residues. CDR1 ENHRY and CDR2 SYGVKD come from the germline V gene. Here the CDR3 DNA reads TGTGCCATCAAGGACAGGGGCCAAGAGACCCAGTACTTC. This translates into CAIKDRGQETQYF.

This clone was detected many times. The chain combines TRBV28 with TRBJ1-5; D is perhaps TRBD1 (6 bases). V shed 3 bases and J shed 1 base, with 10 bases lying between them. This CDR3 comprises 15 residues. CDR1 is MDHEN and CDR2 is SYDVKM in the germline V gene. CDR3 sequence (DNA): TGTGCCAGCAGTTTGGACGGGGGCAGCAATCAGCCCCAGCATTTT. Its translation is CASSLDGGSNQPQHF.

This clone qualifies as medium-sized (0.01 to 0.1%). This chain links TRBV6-5 with TRBJ2-6; D is ambiguous. V was pared by 5 bases and J by 4 bases, with 21 bases between. The V gene's germline CDR1 is MNHEY and CDR2 SVGAGI. The CDR3 runs to 18 residues. CDR3 bases: TGTGCCAGCAGTATCGACCCTGGGGTCGGCCCCGGGGCCAACGTCCTGACTTTC. This codes for CASSIDPGVGPGANVLTF.

The J gene is TRBJ1-1, the V gene TRBV6-2 or TRBV6-3; 7 bases are shared with TRBD1. V shed 7 bases, J shed 0 bases, and the junction held 20 bases outside the gene matches. This CDR3 is 19 amino acids long. Germline V gene data show CDR1 as MNHEY and CDR2 as SVGEGT. The CDR3 DNA follows: TGTGCCAGCACCCCCCGTGTAACAGGGGTTAGGTTGGTGAACACTGAAGCTTTCTTT. Its protein is CASTPRVTGVRLVNTEAFF.

This clone was seen only a few times. The rearrangement uses TRBV12-3 or TRBV12-4 and TRBJ2-1; 7 nucleotides match TRBD2. CDR3 length equals 12 residues. The V segment lost 3 bases and the J segment 8 bases; nucleotides outside the gene matches: 1. CDR3 protein: CASSLGGDEQFF. The CDR3, as DNA: TGTGCCAGCAGTTTGGGGGGGGATGAGCAGTTCTTC.

The table lists this clone with a count of one. CDR3 protein: CASSQTCLLGEDTQYF. The CDR3 nucleotides read TGTGCCAGCAGCCAAACTTGCCTGCTGGGGGAAGATACGCAGTATTTT. The V and J genes are TRBV3-1 and TRBJ2-3, with D perhaps TRBD1 or TRBD2 (5 bases each). The CDR3 contains 16 residues. Germline CDR1 is LGHDT and CDR2 is YNNKEL (reference sequence). The V gene lost 2 bases and the J gene lost 5 bases, with 17 bases spanning the gap.

There are many counts of this clone. The chain carries TRBV28 and TRBJ2-1; 9 positions match TRBD2. Germline V CDR1 and CDR2: MDHEN, SYDVKM. The CDR3 runs to 14 residues. Trimming at V came to 10 bases and at J to 4 bases, leaving 8 bases not matched to a gene. The CDR3 region is CAIPSGGTYNEQFF. For the CDR3, the DNA is TGTGCCATCCCCAGCGGGGGGACTTACAATGAGCAGTTCTTC.

J is TRBJ2-7 and V is TRBV18; the D gene is possibly TRBD1 (5 bases). The CDR3 has 14 residues. Between the trimmed V and J ends, which lost 2 bases and 0 bases, there was a span of 8 bases. Germline V lookup: CDR1 KGHSH, CDR2 LQKENI. This chain's CDR3 is CASSPDSSSYEQYF. The DNA for the CDR3 is TGTGCCAGCTCACCAGACAGTAGCTCCTACGAGCAGTACTTC.

This clone was seen ten or more times. The chain has TRBV10-3 and TRBJ2-5; D perhaps matches TRBD1 (6 bases). V gave up 6 bases and J gave up 6 bases, with 17 bases separating them. The CDR3 covers 14 residues. The germline CDR1 and CDR2 sequences are ENHRY and SYGVKD. CDR3 in amino acids: CAISQGPQVKTQYF. CDR3 sequence (DNA): TGTGCCATCAGCCAGGGGCCCCAGGTGAAGACCCAGTACTTC.

The table lists this clone with many counts. V and J are TRBV4-1 and TRBJ2-5; 15 nucleotides match TRBD2. The V and J ends lost 3 bases and 4 bases, in that order; junction bases with no gene match: 12. Germline assignment: CDR1 MGHRA and CDR2 YSYEKL. The length of the CDR3 is 19 residues. The CDR3 region has the DNA TGCGCCAGCAGCCATCCGGGACTAGCGGGAGGCCCGGAACGAGAGACCCAGTACTTC. Protein sequence: CASSHPGLAGGPERETQYF.

Many counts were recorded for this clone. This sequence joins TRBV19 and TRBJ2-3; D gene uncertain. The germline CDR1 and CDR2 sequences are LNHDA and SQIVND (reference sequence). V was trimmed by 8 bases and J by 3 bases, leaving 15 bases between them. This CDR3 spans 14 amino acids. This chain's CDR3 is CASELERRTDTQYF. The CDR3 DNA follows: TGTGCCAGTGAGCTAGAACGGCGAACAGATACGCAGTATTTT.

This clone was found a few times. CDR3 sequence: CANRPRQGAREQYF. CDR3 nucleotides: TGTGCCAACAGACCGCGACAGGGGGCTCGCGAGCAGTACTTC. The gene calls are TRBV6-1 and TRBJ2-7; TRBD1 agrees at 10 bases. The CDR3 runs 14 residues. CDR1 and CDR2 (germline): MNHNS, SASEGT. The junction had 12 bases not matched to a gene; V was cut back by 10 bases and J by 6 bases.

Ten or more counts support this clone. The chain uses TRBV28 and TRBJ2-1, with D hard to call. V dropped 6 bases and J dropped 0 bases, with 15 bases sitting between them. The CDR3 sequence is 16 residues long. From germline, CDR1 is MDHEN and CDR2 SYDVKM. CDR3 sequence reads: CASRGGAAGSYNEQFF. CDR3 coding DNA: TGTGCCAGCAGGGGTGGTGCCGCCGGCTCCTACAATGAGCAGTTCTTC.

Here the CDR3 reads CASSQGTVRGLGGYTF. For the CDR3, the DNA is TGTGCCAGCAGCCAAGGCACAGTGCGAGGTTTAGGCGGCTACACCTTC. V is TRBV3-1 and J is TRBJ1-2; D call uncertain. CDR1 is LGHDT, CDR2 YNNKEL, per germline (reference sequence). The CDR3 consists of 16 residues. The V and J ends lost 1 base and 8 bases respectively, with 20 bases between them.

In its sample, this clone was seen a few times. The chain couples TRBV30 to TRBJ1-6; 8 nucleotides align to TRBD1. Germline loops: CDR1 GTSNPN, CDR2 SVGIG (reference sequence). The ends lost 2 bases at V and 5 bases at J; junction bases unmatched: 2. The length of the CDR3 is 14 residues. CDR3 DNA sequence: TGTGCCTGGAGTCAGGGACAGGATAATTCACCCCTCCACTTT. Translated, it gives CAWSQGQDNSPLHF. Based on the CDR3 plus reference TRBV30 and TRBJ1-6, the full variable domain is SQTIHQWPATLVQPVGSPLSLECTVEGTSNPNLYWYRQAAGRGLQLLFYSVGIGQISSEVPQNLSASRPQDRQFILSSKKLLLSDSGFYLCAWSQGQDNSPLHFGNGTRLTVT.

This clone was observed many times. The J gene is TRBJ2-2, the V gene TRBV6-1, with D unclear. Trimming stripped 6 bases from V and 3 bases from J, with 5 bases between. Germline V gene lookup returns CDR1 MNHNS and CDR2 SASEGT. The CDR3 contains 12 residues. The CDR3 coding sequence is TGTGCCAGCAGGGACCACACCGGGGAGCTGTTTTTT. It specifies CASRDHTGELFF.

The sample holds many counts of this clone. The chain combines TRBV27 with TRBJ2-1, with D uncertain. Trimming took 5 bases from V and 4 from J, leaving 3 bases between them. CDR1 is MNHEY and CDR2 is SMNVEV in the germline V gene (reference sequence). The CDR3 runs to 11 residues. CDR3 DNA: TGTGCCAGCAGTGAGTACAATGAGCAGTTCTTC. Its translation is CASSEYNEQFF.

In its sample, this clone was seen a few times. This chain connects TRBV6-5 to TRBJ1-2, with D possibly matching TRBD1 (5 bases). V was cut by 2 bases and J by 4 bases, with 8 bases left in between. CDR3 length: 13 residues. CDR1 and CDR2 (germline): MNHEY, SVGAGI. DNA for the CDR3: TGTGCCAGCAGTTACAGGGACGGCTATGGCTACACCTTC. Its protein product is CASSYRDGYGYTF.

Worth noting for this clone: A read error is possible here, since a much larger clone lies one base away. The chain has TRBV4-2 and TRBJ2-3; 9 bases agree with TRBD1. Germline V CDR1 and CDR2: LGHNA, YNFKEQ. The CDR3 is 16 residues long. The CDR3 coding sequence is TGTGCCAGCATCCAAGCCGGGACAGGGAGCACAGATACGCAGTATTTT. Translated: CASIQAGTGSTDTQYF.

Many counts were recorded for this clone. The chain carries TRBV5-1 and TRBJ1-6; D is unclear. This CDR3 region has 12 residues. With 4 bases removed from V and 6 bases from J, the gap between germline ends came to 5 bases. The germline V gene has CDR1 SGHRS and CDR2 YFSETQ. The DNA for the CDR3 is TGCGCCAGCAGCGCCCTTAATTCACCCCTCCACTTT. This sequence encodes CASSALNSPLHF. Complete variable domain (other parts from reference TRBV5-1 and TRBJ1-6): KAGVTQTPRYLIKTRGQQVTLSCSPISGHRSVSWYQQTPGQGLQFLFEYFSETQRNKGNFPGRFSGRQFSNSRSEMNVSTLELGDSALYLCASSALNSPLHFGNGTRLTVT.

This clone is categorized as medium-sized. The chain joins TRBV20-1 to TRBJ2-1, with D unresolved. Trimming removed 3 bases from V and 7 bases from J, with 10 bases in between. Germline-derived CDR1 and CDR2 are DFQATT and SNEGSKA (reference sequence). The CDR3 is made up of 12 amino acids. In DNA, the CDR3 is TGCAGTGCTAGTCGAGGACCGAATGAGCAGTTCTTC. This gives the protein CSASRGPNEQFF.

This clone was detected ten times or more. The conserved phenylalanine or tryptophan is not found at the CDR3 terminus, so this likely reflects a read error. The chain is built from TRBV7-9 and TRBJ1-1; D perhaps matches TRBD1 (5 bases). Germline CDR1 reads SEHNR; CDR2 reads FQNEAQ (reference sequence). This CDR3 spans 12 amino acids. V lost 7 bases and J lost 5, with 11 bases in between. The CDR3 nucleotides read TGTGCCAGCAATCTGGGGGGGACTGAAGCTTTCTCT. Protein sequence: CASNLGGTEAFS.

CDR3: CASSVNRGAGYNEQFF. Written as DNA, the CDR3 is TGTGCCAGCAGCGTAAACAGGGGCGCTGGGTACAATGAGCAGTTCTTC. The chain links TRBV9 to TRBJ2-1; 7 nucleotides agree with TRBD1. The CDR3 loop spans 16 amino acids. Unmatched junction bases numbered 8, after V lost 1 base and J lost 4 bases. The germline V gene encodes CDR1 SGDLS and CDR2 YYNGEE.

This clone occurred many times. The chain combines TRBV12-3 or TRBV12-4 with TRBJ1-1; no clear D. CDR3 size: 13 residues. The germline V and J ends were trimmed by 7 bases and 6 bases, with 15 bases remaining between them. The CDR3 loop reads CASTSPPGAEAFF. The CDR3, as DNA: TGTGCCAGCACGAGCCCACCTGGGGCTGAAGCTTTCTTT.

The CDR3: CASSLWTGVYGYTF. CDR3 DNA sequence: TGTGCCAGCAGCTTATGGACAGGGGTATATGGCTACACCTTC. The J gene is TRBJ1-2, the V gene TRBV5-8, with 9 bases aligning to TRBD1. This CDR3 has 14 residues. Looked up from germline, CDR1 is SGHTS and CDR2 is YDEGEE. V lost 2 bases and J lost 5; bases outside the gene matches: 4.

This clone was recorded many times. V gene TRBV28 combines with J gene TRBJ2-3; 8 bases agree with TRBD1. J lost 4 bases, V lost 5 bases, and 5 bases had no gene match. Germline CDR1 is MDHEN and CDR2 is SYDVKM. CDR3 length: 14 residues. As DNA, the CDR3 is TGTGCCAGCAGTGGACAGGGTGGCGCAGATACGCAGTATTTT. Its translation: CASSGQGGADTQYF.